This TCR beta chain was documented in a study of beta chain features in type 1 diabetes. Study-wide findings and caveats: Type 1 diabetes patients had fewer VDJ junction insertions and more deletions. Whatever favoring of shorter templates PCR might show would apply equally to patients and controls. In comparison with healthy donors, patients had naive, central memory and Treg TCRB repertoires that appeared more similar.

Germline V gene data show CDR1 as LNHDA and CDR2 as SQIVND (reference sequence). This CDR3 is 12 amino acids long. Trimming cost V 9 bases and J 2 bases, with 9 bases left between them. About this clone: Its specificity is not known.

The investigators reverse transcribed all of the isolated RNA, so they sequenced expressed TCRB transcripts. Only in-frame clones appear in the TCRdb table, and some are missing; sequencing was by immunoSEQ multiplex PCR. Of approximately 330,000 clones detected, 8% to 13% appear once; the ten largest clones hold under 0.02%. The sequenced sample was naive CD4+ T cells from blood. The genes are TRBV19 and TRBJ2-3; D unclear. The TCR was taken from a woman between 25 and 40 years old in good health. The DNA of the CDR3 is TGTGCCAGCAGTGTATCCACAGATACGCAGTATTTT. Its translation is CASSVSTDTQYF.